The T cell receptor beta chain described here comes from a study of CD8+ T cells in alopecia areata. Regarding the study as a whole: Relative to normal scalp, lesional scalp, especially alopecia totalis/universalis, showed higher clonality. Tissue-resident alphabeta T cells belonging to normal skin likewise get sequenced within scalp specimens.

cDNA reverse transcribed from extracted RNA served as the sequencing template. Produced via immunoSEQ multiplex PCR; TCRdb's table is partial and in-frame only. The data show 100,000 to 150,000 clones, roughly 66% seen once. CDR3 size: 14 residues. V lost 4 bases and J 5 bases, leaving 12 bases between the germline ends. Per germline, CDR1 SGHTA and CDR2 FQGNSA. This clone came up a few times. Its antigen is not known. Sequencing input: CD4+ T cells sorted from blood. The V and J genes are TRBV7-2 and TRBJ1-5, with D unresolved. The origin of this receptor is a human donor in good health. CDR3 in amino acids: CASSSFRTDQPQHF. CDR3 coding DNA: TGTGCCAGCAGCTCCTTCCGGACGGATCAGCCCCAGCATTTT.